This T cell receptor beta chain was retrieved from a study of blood T cell repertoires in COVID-19. Assay used: immunoSEQ multiplex PCR; TCRdb lists only in-frame clones, some missing. The sample has 25,000 to 35,000 clones, 72% seen once. The source material was peripheral blood. The sequence was collected from a boy aged 2 to 9 with active or convalescent COVID-19.

The CDR3 nucleotides read TGCGCCAGCAGCCCCTCTGGACAGGGGGCCAGGAGCAATCAGCCCCAGCATTTT. Residues: CASSPSGQGARSNQPQHF. V and J are TRBV4-1 and TRBJ1-5; TRBD1 matches 11 bases. Germline loops: CDR1 MGHRA, CDR2 YSYEKL. Unmatched junction bases numbered 9, after V lost 4 bases and J lost 1 base. The CDR3 runs 18 residues.